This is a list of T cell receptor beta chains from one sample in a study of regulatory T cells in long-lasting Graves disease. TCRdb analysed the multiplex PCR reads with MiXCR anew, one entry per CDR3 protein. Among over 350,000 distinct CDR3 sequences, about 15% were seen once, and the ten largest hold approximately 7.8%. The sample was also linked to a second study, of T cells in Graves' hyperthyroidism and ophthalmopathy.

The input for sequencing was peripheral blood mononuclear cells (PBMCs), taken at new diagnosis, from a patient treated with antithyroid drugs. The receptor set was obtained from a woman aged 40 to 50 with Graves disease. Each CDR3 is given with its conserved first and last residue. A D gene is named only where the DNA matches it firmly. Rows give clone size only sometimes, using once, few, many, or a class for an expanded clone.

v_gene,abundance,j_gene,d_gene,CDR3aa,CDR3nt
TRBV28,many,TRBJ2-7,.,CASSGARGNLYEQYF,TGTGCCAGCAGCGGAGCCCGGGGAAATCTTTACGAGCAGTACTTC
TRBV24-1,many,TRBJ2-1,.,CATSDSKSGDSYNEQFF,TGTGCCACCAGTGATAGCAAGAGCGGAGACTCCTACAATGAGCAGTTCTTC
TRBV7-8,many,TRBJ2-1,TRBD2,CASSRTLAVSYNEQFF,TGTGCCAGCAGCCGGACCCTAGCGGTCTCATACAATGAGCAGTTCTTC
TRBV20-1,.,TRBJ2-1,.,CSAREGSGYNEQFF,TGCAGTGCTAGAGAGGGGAGCGGATACAATGAGCAGTTCTTC
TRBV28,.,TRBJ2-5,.,CASSLGTGVETQYF,TGTGCCAGCAGTTTAGGGACGGGAGTCGAGACCCAGTACTTC
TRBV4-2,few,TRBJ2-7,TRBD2,CASSQVVASGSREQYF,TGTGCCAGCAGCCAAGTGGTAGCTAGCGGGAGCCGCGAGCAGTACTTC
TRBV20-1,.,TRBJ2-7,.,CSATTGTVVEQYF,TGCAGTGCCACCACAGGGACTGTAGTCGAGCAGTACTTC
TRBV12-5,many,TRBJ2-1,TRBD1,CASGNSPGGGYNEQFF,TGTGCTAGTGGTAACTCCCCAGGGGGCGGCTACAATGAGCAGTTCTTC
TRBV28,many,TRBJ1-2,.,CASSNRGQKYGYTF,TGTGCCAGCAGTAACCGAGGACAGAAGTATGGCTACACCTTC
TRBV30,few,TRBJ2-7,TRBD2,CAWGTSAYEQYF,TGTGCCTGGGGGACTAGCGCCTACGAGCAGTACTTC
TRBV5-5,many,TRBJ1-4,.,CASSSENRDEKLFF,TGTGCCAGCAGCTCAGAGAACAGGGATGAAAAACTGTTTTTT
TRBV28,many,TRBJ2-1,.,CASSLREQYNEQFF,TGTGCCAGCAGTTTACGGGAACAGTACAATGAGCAGTTCTTC
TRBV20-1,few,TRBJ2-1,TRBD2,CSARELAMTYNEQFF,TGCAGTGCTAGAGAACTAGCGATGACCTACAATGAGCAGTTCTTC
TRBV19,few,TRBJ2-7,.,CATGADRDYEQYF,TGTGCCACCGGGGCTGACAGAGACTACGAGCAGTACTTC
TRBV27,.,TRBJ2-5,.,CASSLFLNGEAQYF,TGTGCCAGCAGTTTATTCTTGAATGGAGAGGCCCAGTACTTC
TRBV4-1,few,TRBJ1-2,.,CASSQEPPGQFQPYGYTF,TGCGCCAGCAGCCAAGAACCCCCAGGACAGTTCCAACCATATGGCTACACCTTC
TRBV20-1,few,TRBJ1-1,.,CSARMRGGTEAFF,TGCAGTGCTAGAATGAGGGGGGGGACTGAAGCTTTCTTT
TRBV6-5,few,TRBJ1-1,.,CASSYGRRGLNTEAFF,TGTGCCAGCAGTTACGGTAGAAGGGGCTTGAACACTGAAGCTTTCTTT
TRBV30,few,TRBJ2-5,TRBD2,CAWSSGLAGDERETQYF,TGTGCCTGGAGCTCGGGACTAGCGGGAGACGAGAGAGAGACCCAGTACTTC
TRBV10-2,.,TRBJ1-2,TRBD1,CASSEQDRGLMGYTF,TGCGCCAGCAGTGAGCAGGACAGGGGGCTTATGGGCTACACCTTC
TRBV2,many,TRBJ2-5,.,CASSRADQETQYF,TGTGCCAGCAGTCGGGCGGACCAAGAGACCCAGTACTTC
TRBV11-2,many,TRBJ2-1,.,CASSLDTGSYNEQFF,TGTGCCAGCAGCTTAGATACGGGCTCCTACAATGAGCAGTTCTTC
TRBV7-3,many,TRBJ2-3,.,CASSLGNVFTDTQYF,TGTGCCAGCAGCTTAGGGAACGTATTCACAGATACGCAGTATTTT
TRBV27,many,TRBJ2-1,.,CASSSEMSSYNEQFF,TGTGCCAGCAGTTCCGAGATGAGCTCCTACAATGAGCAGTTCTTC
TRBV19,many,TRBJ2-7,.,CASPWAPPGYEQYF,TGTGCCAGCCCCTGGGCCCCACCGGGCTACGAGCAGTACTTC
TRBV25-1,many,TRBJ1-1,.,CASRTGTQNTEAFF,TGTGCCAGCAGGACCGGGACACAGAACACTGAAGCTTTCTTT
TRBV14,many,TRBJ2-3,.,CASSQGGGTTDTQYF,TGTGCCAGCAGCCAGGGTGGCGGTACCACAGATACGCAGTATTTT
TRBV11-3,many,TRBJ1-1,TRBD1,CASSLSGQGTEAFF,TGTGCCAGCAGCTTATCGGGACAGGGCACTGAAGCTTTCTTT
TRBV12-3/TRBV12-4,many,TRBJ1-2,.,CASSRNNYGYTF,TGTGCCAGCAGTCGCAATAACTATGGCTACACCTTC
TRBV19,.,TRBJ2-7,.,CASRPTGNPYEQYF,TGTGCCAGTAGGCCGACAGGCAATCCCTACGAGCAGTACTTC
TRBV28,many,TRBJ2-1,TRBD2,CASSLGLAASSYNEQFF,TGTGCCAGCAGTTTAGGACTAGCGGCAAGCTCCTACAATGAGCAGTTCTTC
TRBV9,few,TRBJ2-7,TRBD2,CASSVGGTSVYEQYF,TGTGCCAGCAGCGTAGGTGGGACTAGCGTCTACGAGCAGTACTTC
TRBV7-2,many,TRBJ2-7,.,CASSLANIYEQYF,TGTGCCAGCAGCTTAGCTAACATCTACGAGCAGTACTTC
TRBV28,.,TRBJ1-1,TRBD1,CASSPSQGGGFF,TGTGCCAGCAGTCCTTCACAGGGGGGAGGTTTCTTT
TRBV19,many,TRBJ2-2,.,CASSMGATNTGELFF,TGTGCCAGTAGTATGGGGGCCACGAACACCGGGGAGCTGTTTTTT
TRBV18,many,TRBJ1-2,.,CASSSGLRGYTF,TGTGCCAGCTCATCGGGACTGCGGGGCTACACCTTC
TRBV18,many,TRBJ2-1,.,CASCRGLENNEQFF,TGTGCCAGCTGTAGGGGACTGGAAAACAATGAGCAGTTCTTC
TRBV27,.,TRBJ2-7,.,CASSFGLFYEQYF,TGTGCCAGCAGTTTTGGGCTCTTCTACGAGCAGTACTTC
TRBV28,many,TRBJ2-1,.,CASRGGRAIYNEQFF,TGTGCCAGCAGAGGGGGGAGGGCCATCTACAATGAGCAGTTCTTC
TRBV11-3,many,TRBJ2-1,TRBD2,CASSPGLAGVREQFF,TGTGCCAGCAGCCCCGGACTAGCGGGAGTCCGTGAGCAGTTCTTC
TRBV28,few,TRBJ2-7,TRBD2,CASSLLTSGVIHNEQYF,TGTGCCAGCAGTCTCCTGACTAGCGGGGTGATTCATAATGAGCAGTACTTC
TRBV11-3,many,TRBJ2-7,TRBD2,CASSVAGGPTYEQYF,TGTGCCAGCAGCGTCGCGGGAGGACCAACATACGAGCAGTACTTC
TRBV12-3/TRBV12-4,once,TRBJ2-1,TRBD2,CASSPHSGIGNEQFF,TGTGCCAGCAGTCCTCATAGCGGGATAGGTAATGAGCAGTTCTTC
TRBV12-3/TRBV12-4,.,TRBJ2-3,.,CASSSAGGTATDTQYF,TGTGCCAGCAGTTCCGCCGGGGGAACCGCCACAGATACGCAGTATTTT
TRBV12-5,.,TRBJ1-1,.,CASGHRSEDTEAFF,TGTGCTAGTGGCCATCGCTCAGAGGACACTGAAGCTTTCTTT
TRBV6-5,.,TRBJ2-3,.,CASSYGAGDTQYF,TGTGCCAGCAGTTACGGGGCCGGAGATACGCAGTATTTT
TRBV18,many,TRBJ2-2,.,CASSPSGPRNTGELFF,TGTGCCAGCTCACCTTCCGGGCCCCGGAACACCGGGGAGCTGTTTTTT
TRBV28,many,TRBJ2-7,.,CASSLRPDSPYEQYF,TGTGCCAGCAGTTTAAGGCCCGACAGCCCCTACGAGCAGTACTTC
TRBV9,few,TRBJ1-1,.,CASSEGGTNTEAFF,TGTGCCAGCAGCGAGGGGGGGACCAACACTGAAGCTTTCTTT
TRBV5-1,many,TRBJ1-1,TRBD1,CASSYGTGGTEAFF,TGCGCCAGCAGCTATGGGACAGGGGGAACTGAAGCTTTCTTT
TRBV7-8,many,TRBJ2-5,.,CASSQNREETQYF,TGTGCCAGCAGCCAAAACAGAGAAGAGACCCAGTACTTC
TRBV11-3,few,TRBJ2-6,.,CASSPWAGIGANVLTF,TGTGCCAGCAGCCCCTGGGCGGGGATTGGGGCCAACGTCCTGACTTTC